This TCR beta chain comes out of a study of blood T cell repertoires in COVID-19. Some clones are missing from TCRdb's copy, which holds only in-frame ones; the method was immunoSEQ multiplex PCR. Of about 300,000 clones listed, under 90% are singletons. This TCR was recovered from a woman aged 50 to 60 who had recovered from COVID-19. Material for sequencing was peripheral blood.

CDR3 in DNA: TGTGCCAGCAGCTTAAGGAGGGACCAGGTCACTGAAGCTTTCTTT. It specifies CASSLRRDQVTEAFF. The chain carries TRBV7-9 and TRBJ1-1; D perhaps matches TRBD1 (5 bases). This CDR3 has 15 amino acids. With 2 bases removed from V and 4 bases from J, the gap between germline ends came to 14 bases. CDR1 is SEHNR and CDR2 is FQNEAQ in the germline V gene (reference sequence).